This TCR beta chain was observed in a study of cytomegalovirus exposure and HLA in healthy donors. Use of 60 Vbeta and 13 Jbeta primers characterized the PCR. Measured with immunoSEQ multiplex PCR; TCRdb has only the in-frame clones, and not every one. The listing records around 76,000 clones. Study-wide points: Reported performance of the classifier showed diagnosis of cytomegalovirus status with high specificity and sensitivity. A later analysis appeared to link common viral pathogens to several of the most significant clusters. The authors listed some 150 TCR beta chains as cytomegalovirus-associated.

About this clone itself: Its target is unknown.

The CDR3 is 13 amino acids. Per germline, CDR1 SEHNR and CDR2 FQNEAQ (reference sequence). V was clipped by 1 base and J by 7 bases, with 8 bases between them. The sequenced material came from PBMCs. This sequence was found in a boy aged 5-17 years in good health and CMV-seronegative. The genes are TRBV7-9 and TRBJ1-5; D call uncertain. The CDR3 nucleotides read TGTGCCAGCAGCTTAGGCGATCGGCAGCCCCAGCATTTT. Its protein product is CASSLGDRQPQHF.